This T cell receptor beta chain was sequenced during a study of T-cell memory formation after mild COVID-19. Notes on the study in general: CD4+ contracting clones were mainly CM and EM; CD8+ ones, EMRA. Several responding clones turned up in pre-infection memory, indicating that cross-reactive memory may have taken part.

V gave up 3 bases and J gave up 1 base, with 17 bases separating them. The CDR3 loop spans 17 amino acids. Germline-derived CDR1 and CDR2 are MNHNS and SASEGT. Researchers used 5'RACE with constant-segment primers to make TCR alpha and TCR beta cDNA libraries that carry sample barcodes and UMIs. Each CDR3 protein gets one entry after TCRdb re-called the 5' RACE reads with MiXCR. Here the sample spans 250,000 to 300,000 distinct CDR3 sequences, 15% to 20% being singletons. A few counts support this clonotype. Its antigen remains unidentified. This sequence originates from a man younger than 35 who had mild COVID-19 (a few samples of this study predate the infection). Cell type and time point are not known. Material for sequencing was PBMCs or a T cell subset sorted from them (not recorded which). The chain is built from TRBV6-1 and TRBJ2-3; possibly TRBD2 for D (5 bases). The CDR3 reads CASSDHPAVRGTDTQYF. Written as DNA, the CDR3 is TGTGCCAGCAGTGATCATCCCGCCGTGAGGGGCACAGATACGCAGTATTTT.